A selection of T cell receptor beta chains follows, all from one sample in a study of PD-L1 blockade in urothelial cancer. Here immunoSEQ multiplex PCR was the method, and the copy in TCRdb shows in-frame clones only, minus some. The sample consists of almost 90,000 clones, 84% of them appearing once. Material: PBMCs, obtained around atezolizumab (anti-PD-L1) treatment. The receptors derive from a man aged 60 to 69 with urothelial cancer. CDR3s include the opening cysteine and the closing phenylalanine or tryptophan.

V gene: TRBV10-3; J gene: TRBJ1-2; CDR3 protein: CAISGPDTNYGYTF
V gene: TRBV28; J gene: TRBJ2-7; CDR3 protein: CASGTSGISYEQYF
V gene: TRBV7-8; J gene: TRBJ1-3; CDR3 protein: CASKETGVYSGNTIYF
V gene: TRBV19; J gene: TRBJ1-1; CDR3 protein: CASRGQGNTEAFF
V gene: TRBV7-9; J gene: TRBJ2-6; CDR3 protein: CASSSGTGDFNVLTF
V gene: TRBV19; J gene: TRBJ1-3; CDR3 protein: CASSGAGNTIYF
V gene: TRBV6-1; J gene: TRBJ1-5; CDR3 protein: CASSDGGGSNQPQHF
V gene: TRBV5-1; J gene: TRBJ1-5; CDR3 protein: CASSLSTGGDQPQHF
V gene: TRBV14; J gene: TRBJ2-1; CDR3 protein: CASSPITGQLPNEQFF
V gene: TRBV7-9; J gene: TRBJ2-5; CDR3 protein: CASSRGQRETQYF
V gene: TRBV4-1; J gene: TRBJ1-2; CDR3 protein: CASSLTGGNGYTF
V gene: TRBV9; J gene: TRBJ1-6; CDR3 protein: CASSVGLGTGVSPLHF
V gene: TRBV5-1; J gene: TRBJ2-3; CDR3 protein: CASSLQGLNTDTQYF
V gene: TRBV7-3; J gene: TRBJ2-3; CDR3 protein: CASSLNRQGRSTDTQYF
V gene: TRBV19; J gene: TRBJ2-1; CDR3 protein: CASSIGGRAYNEQFF
V gene: TRBV6-5; J gene: TRBJ2-7; CDR3 protein: CASRQNWDRLEQYF
V gene: TRBV2; J gene: TRBJ1-5; CDR3 protein: CASSEVRTDQPQHF
V gene: TRBV5-6; J gene: TRBJ1-1; CDR3 protein: CASSPGWRATEAFF
V gene: TRBV6-5; J gene: TRBJ2-5; CDR3 protein: CASSNAGGRGETQYF
V gene: TRBV7-8; J gene: TRBJ2-1; CDR3 protein: CASSLADYGTGRSEQFF
V gene: TRBV28; J gene: TRBJ1-1; CDR3 protein: CASLRGGATEAFF
V gene: TRBV7-9; J gene: TRBJ2-5; CDR3 protein: CASSLSVLETQYF
V gene: TRBV19; J gene: TRBJ2-5; CDR3 protein: CASSTEREREETQYF
V gene: TRBV27; J gene: TRBJ2-3; CDR3 protein: CASSSLAGGLYF
V gene: TRBV7-9; J gene: TRBJ2-1; CDR3 protein: CASSLTAGNNEQFF
V gene: TRBV28; J gene: TRBJ1-5; CDR3 protein: CASSTSRGRGPNQPQHF
V gene: TRBV5-4; J gene: TRBJ2-7; CDR3 protein: CASSLDGGADEQYF
V gene: TRBV7-2; J gene: TRBJ2-5; CDR3 protein: CASSFEAAGSGTQYF
V gene: TRBV6-5; J gene: TRBJ2-1; CDR3 protein: CASSSFSVSSYNEQFF